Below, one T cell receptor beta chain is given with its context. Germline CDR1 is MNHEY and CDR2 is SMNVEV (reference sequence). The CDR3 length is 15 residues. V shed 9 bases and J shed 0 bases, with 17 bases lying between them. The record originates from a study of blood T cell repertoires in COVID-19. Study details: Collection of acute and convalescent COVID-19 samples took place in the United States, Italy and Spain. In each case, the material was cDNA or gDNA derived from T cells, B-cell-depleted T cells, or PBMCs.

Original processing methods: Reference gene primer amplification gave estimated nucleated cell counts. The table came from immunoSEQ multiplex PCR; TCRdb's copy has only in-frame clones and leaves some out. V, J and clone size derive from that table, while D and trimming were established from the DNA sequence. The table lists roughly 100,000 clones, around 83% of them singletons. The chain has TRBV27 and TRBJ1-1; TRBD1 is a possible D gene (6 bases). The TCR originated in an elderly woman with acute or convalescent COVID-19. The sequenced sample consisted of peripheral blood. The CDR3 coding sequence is TGTGCCAGTGGGACAAATCGAGCGTTGAACACTGAAGCTTTCTTT. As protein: CASGTNRALNTEAFF.